This entry features one T cell receptor (beta chain) sequence. The CDR3 sequence is 17 residues long. Germline V lookup: CDR1 SGHDT, CDR2 YYEEEE. V gave up 4 bases and J gave up 3 bases; unmatched junction bases: 14. The data belong to a study of blood T cell repertoires in COVID-19. Assay: immunoSEQ multiplex PCR; the TCRdb copy retains only in-frame clones and omits some. The sample has roughly 260,000 clones; about 89% are singletons. The chain is built from TRBV5-6 and TRBJ2-3, with TRBD2 identical over 7 bases. The sample was peripheral blood. The TCR was taken from a middle-aged man who had recovered from COVID-19. The CDR3, as DNA: TGTGCCAGCAGCCCTGGACGGGCGGGAGTTACAACAGATACGCAGTATTTT. Its protein product is CASSPGRAGVTTDTQYF.